This is a list of T cell receptor beta chains from one sample in a study of shared T cell receptors in the human thymus. The protocol was immunoSEQ multiplex PCR, while the TCRdb copy is restricted to in-frame clones and leaves out a portion. The sample records around 730,000 clones, over 75% being singletons. These data also formed part of another study, on human thymus T cells.

The sequenced material came from thymocytes. The receptors were sampled from a girl younger than two with a congenital heart defect. CDR3s include the opening cysteine and the closing phenylalanine or tryptophan. The D gene is left open where the match is weak. Clone size is not always given. Where it is, it says once, few, many or a class for expanded clones.

>TRBJ2-1|TRBV20-1|NA|NA
CSAFGASEQFF
TGCAGTGCTTTTGGAGCATCTGAGCAGTTCTTC
>TRBJ1-5|TRBV18|NA|once
CASSPSWWEGSNQPQHF
TGTGCCAGCTCACCATCGTGGTGGGAGGGAAGCAATCAGCCCCAGCATTTT
>TRBJ2-1|TRBV9|TRBD2|NA
CASSPKPLTSGGANEQFF
TGTGCCAGCAGCCCCAAGCCACTCACTAGCGGGGGGGCCAATGAGCAGTTCTTC
>TRBJ1-2|TRBV5-8|NA|NA
CASSLARGLRIGDLGYGYTF
TGTGCCAGCAGCTTGGCACGGGGTTTGCGAATCGGGGATCTCGGCTATGGCTACACCTTC
>TRBJ2-5|TRBV5-4|TRBD2|NA
CASSLDGGAQETQYF
TGTGCCAGCAGCTTGGACGGGGGGGCGCAAGAGACCCAGTACTTC
>TRBJ1-2|TRBV5-1|TRBD1|NA
CASTGQGARYGYTF
TGCGCCAGCACCGGACAGGGGGCGCGATATGGCTACACCTTC
>TRBJ1-2|TRBV4-1|NA|NA
CASSPFASIGQSYPYGYTF
TGCGCCAGCAGCCCCTTCGCCTCAATAGGACAGTCCTACCCCTATGGCTACACCTTC
>TRBJ1-6|TRBV27|NA|NA
CASSIQGLNSPLHF
TGTGCCAGCAGTATACAGGGATTGAATTCACCCCTCCACTTT
>TRBJ1-4|TRBV7-6|NA|NA
CASSLGATACPPTNEKLFF
TGTGCCAGCAGCTTAGGGGCGACAGCATGCCCCCCAACTAATGAAAAACTGTTTTTT
>TRBJ2-2|TRBV5-1|NA|NA
CASSLARAVHGELFF
TGCGCCAGCAGCTTGGCCAGGGCTGTTCACGGGGAGCTGTTTTTT
>TRBJ1-6|TRBV30|NA|NA
CAWSVTGFSYNSPLHF
TGTGCCTGGAGTGTCACAGGGTTCTCCTATAATTCACCCCTCCACTTT
>TRBJ1-1|TRBV5-4|TRBD1|NA
CASSIYDRGYTEAFF
TGTGCCAGCAGCATATATGACAGGGGGTACACTGAAGCTTTCTTT
>TRBJ2-3|TRBV25-1|TRBD1|few
CASSLTSRDRGTDTQYF
TGTGCCAGCAGTCTAACCTCCCGGGACAGGGGTACAGATACGCAGTATTTT
>TRBJ1-5|TRBV7-9|NA|once
CASSRQNQPQHF
TGTGCCAGCAGCCGACAGAATCAGCCCCAGCATTTT
>TRBJ2-7|TRBV5-6|NA|NA
CASSLVYKGAYEQYF
TGTGCCAGCAGCTTGGTGTATAAGGGGGCCTACGAGCAGTACTTC
>TRBJ1-5|TRBV19|NA|NA
CASSPGSTPFNQPQHF
TGTGCCAGTAGCCCCGGGTCAACCCCTTTCAATCAGCCCCAGCATTTT
>TRBJ1-5|TRBV28|NA|NA
CASSREDRQSNQPQHF
TGTGCCAGCAGTCGGGAGGACCGACAGAGCAATCAGCCCCAGCATTTT
>TRBJ1-1|TRBV5-8|TRBD1|NA
CASSVQPRTGGLNTEAFF
TGTGCCAGCAGCGTGCAACCCCGGACAGGGGGGTTGAACACTGAAGCTTTCTTT
>TRBJ2-1|TRBV7-9|TRBD1|once
CASSLEQGAYNEQFF
TGTGCCAGCAGCTTAGAACAGGGGGCTTACAATGAGCAGTTCTTC
>TRBJ2-2|TRBV27|NA|few
CASSLDGRGPNTGELFF
TGTGCCAGCAGCCTAGACGGGCGGGGGCCGAACACCGGGGAGCTGTTTTTT
>TRBJ2-3|TRBV9|NA|few
CASSLYTDTQYF
TGTGCCAGCAGCCTGTACACAGATACGCAGTATTTT
>TRBJ2-7|TRBV11-3|NA|NA
CASSLDGGTREQYF
TGTGCCAGCAGCTTAGACGGGGGTACTCGCGAGCAGTACTTC